The 8 T cell receptor beta chains below come from one sample, sequenced in a study of cytotoxic CD8 clonotypes in ibrutinib-treated CLL. Profiled with immunoSEQ multiplex PCR; TCRdb holds only in-frame clones, not every one. This table holds more than 200,000 clones, about four fifths found once. The sample consisted of PBMCs, taken after 12 months of ibrutinib treatment. These receptors were taken from a human donor with chronic lymphocytic leukemia.

This rearrangement joins TRBV27 to TRBJ1-1; D not resolved. There are 13 residues in the CDR3. Between the trimmed V and J ends, which lost 5 bases and 8 bases, there was a span of 15 bases. The V gene's germline CDR1 is MNHEY and CDR2 SMNVEV (reference sequence). The DNA for the CDR3 is TGTGCCAGCAGTCCTCTCGAAATTGGGGAAGCTTTCTTT. Its protein product is CASSPLEIGEAFF.

The CDR3 coding sequence is TGTGCCTGGAGTGTAACAGGTTACCAGCCCCAGCATTTT. Translated, it gives CAWSVTGYQPQHF. This chain links TRBV30 with TRBJ1-5; a weak D match, TRBD1 (5 bases). The CDR3 is 13 residues long. V was pared by 0 bases and J by 7 bases, with 10 bases between. From germline, CDR1 is GTSNPN and CDR2 SVGIG (reference sequence).

The CDR3 DNA is TGCGCCAGCAGCTTGGGTAGGGGGTTGGATGAGCAGTTCTTC. It encodes CASSLGRGLDEQFF. The chain recombines TRBV5-1 with TRBJ2-1; D might be TRBD1 (6 bases). Germline V gene lookup returns CDR1 SGHRS and CDR2 YFSETQ. This CDR3 region has 14 residues. Trimming left V 0 bases short and J 8 bases short, with 12 bases between.

V usage is TRBV27 and J usage is TRBJ2-2; TRBD2 might be the D (7 bases). V was cut by 7 bases and J by 7 bases, with 16 bases left in between. Germline V CDR1 and CDR2: MNHEY, SMNVEV (reference sequence). This CDR3 has 14 residues. CDR3 sequence (DNA): TGTGCCAGCACCCAGACGGGGGGCGGCGGGGAGCTGTTTTTT. Amino acid sequence: CASTQTGGGGELFF.

This clone was found once. This chain connects TRBV7-3 to TRBJ2-7, with D unclear. Deletions cut 0 bases from V and 3 bases from J, with 9 bases between. The CDR3 is made up of 14 amino acids. Germline CDR1 reads SGHTA; CDR2 reads FQGTGA. The DNA for the CDR3 is TGTGCCAGCAGCTTAACTGGGGTGGACTACGAGCAGTACTTC. Translation gives CASSLTGVDYEQYF.

The chain employs TRBV27 and TRBJ2-7; 8 bases are a match to TRBD1. This CDR3 has 14 amino acids. Germline V gene lookup returns CDR1 MNHEY and CDR2 SMNVEV (reference sequence). V trimming: 5 bases; J trimming: 2 bases; junction bases outside the gene matches: 5. The CDR3 region has the DNA TGTGCCAGCAGTCCGATGACAGGGGCCTACGAGCAGTACTTC. It translates to CASSPMTGAYEQYF.

The chain recombines TRBV27 with TRBJ2-7, with D perhaps matching TRBD1 or TRBD2 (5 bases each). The CDR3 runs to 14 residues. The germline CDR1 and CDR2 sequences are MNHEY and SMNVEV (reference sequence). Trimming took 1 base from V and 2 from J, leaving 9 bases between them. The CDR3 DNA follows: TGTGCCAGCAGTTTATGGGACGGGACCTACGAGCAGTACTTC. Residues: CASSLWDGTYEQYF.

This clone was picked up one time. The genes are TRBV4-2 and TRBJ2-7; 8 bases fit TRBD1. V was clipped by 6 bases and J by 2 bases; unmatched bases: 9. Looked up from germline, CDR1 is LGHNA and CDR2 is YNFKEQ. The CDR3 has 15 residues. CDR3 sequence reads: CASRVRPGQAYEQYF. CDR3 nucleotides: TGTGCCAGCAGAGTACGGCCGGGACAGGCCTACGAGCAGTACTTC.